This TCR beta chain was documented in a study of vaccination effects on CD4 cells after COVID-19. About the study: Expansion with viral peptide pools was applied to antigen-specific CD4+ T cells by the ViraFEST assay prior to sequencing. PBMC cultures contained 2 million or so cells per well, approximately 11 IU/ml IL-2 and around 9.6 ug/ml peptides.

Measured with immunoSEQ multiplex PCR; TCRdb has only the in-frame clones, and not every one. The sample lists more than 45,000 clones; 60% to 85% were seen once. Isolation of CD4+ T cells took place after about ten days of culture. Nobody among the vaccine recipients had prior SARS-CoV-2 infection (nucleocapsid antibodies were negative). In regard to this clone: The antigen is unknown.

The origin of this receptor is a human donor who received a COVID-19 vaccine. The input for sequencing was CD4+ T cells from PBMCs cultured without peptide, taken before COVID-19 vaccination.

The chain's CDR3 is CASSLDLAGGLFF. CDR3 DNA sequence: TGTGCCAGCAGCTTGGACCTAGCGGGGGGTCTGTTCTTC. This sequence joins TRBV5-6 and TRBJ2-1, with TRBD2 identical over 11 bases. Germline V lookup: CDR1 SGHDT, CDR2 YYEEEE. The CDR3 is made up of 13 amino acids. The V gene end was trimmed by 0 bases and the J gene end by 15 bases; junction bases not matched to a gene: 5.